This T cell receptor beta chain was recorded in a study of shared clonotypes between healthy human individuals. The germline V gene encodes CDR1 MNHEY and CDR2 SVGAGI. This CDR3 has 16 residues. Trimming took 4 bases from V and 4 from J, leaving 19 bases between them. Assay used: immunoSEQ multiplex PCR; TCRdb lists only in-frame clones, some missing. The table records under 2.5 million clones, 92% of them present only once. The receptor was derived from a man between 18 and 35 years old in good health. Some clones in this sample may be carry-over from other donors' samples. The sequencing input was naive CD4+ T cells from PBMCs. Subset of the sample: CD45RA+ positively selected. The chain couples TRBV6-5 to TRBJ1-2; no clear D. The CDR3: CASSSQSGSFGYGYTF. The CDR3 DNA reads TGTGCCAGCAGTTCCCAGTCGGGATCTTTCGGCTATGGCTACACCTTC.